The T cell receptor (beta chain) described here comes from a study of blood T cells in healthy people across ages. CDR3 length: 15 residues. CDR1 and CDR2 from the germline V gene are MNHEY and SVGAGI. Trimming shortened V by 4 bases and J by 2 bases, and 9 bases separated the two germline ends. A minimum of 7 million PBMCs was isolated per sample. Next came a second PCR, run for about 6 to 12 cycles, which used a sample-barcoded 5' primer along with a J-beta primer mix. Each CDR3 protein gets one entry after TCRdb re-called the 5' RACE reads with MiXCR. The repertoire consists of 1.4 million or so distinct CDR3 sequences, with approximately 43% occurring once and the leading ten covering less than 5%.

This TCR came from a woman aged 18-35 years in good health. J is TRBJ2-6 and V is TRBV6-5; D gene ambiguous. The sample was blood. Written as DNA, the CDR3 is TGTGCCAGCAGTTTCTCTCAAACTGGGGCCAACGTCCTGACTTTC. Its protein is CASSFSQTGANVLTF.